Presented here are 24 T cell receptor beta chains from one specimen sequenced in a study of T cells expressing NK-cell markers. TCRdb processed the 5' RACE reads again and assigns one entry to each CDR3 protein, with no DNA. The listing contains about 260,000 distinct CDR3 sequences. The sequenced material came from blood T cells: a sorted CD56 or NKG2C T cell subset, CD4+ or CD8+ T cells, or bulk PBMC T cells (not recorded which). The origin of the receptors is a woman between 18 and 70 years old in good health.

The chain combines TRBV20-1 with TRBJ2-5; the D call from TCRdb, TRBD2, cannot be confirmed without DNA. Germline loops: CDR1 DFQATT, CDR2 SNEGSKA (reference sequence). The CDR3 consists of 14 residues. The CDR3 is CSADPGLLQETQYF.

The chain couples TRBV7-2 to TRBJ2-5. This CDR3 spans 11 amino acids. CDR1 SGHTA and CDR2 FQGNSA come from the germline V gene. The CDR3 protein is CASSHQETQYF.

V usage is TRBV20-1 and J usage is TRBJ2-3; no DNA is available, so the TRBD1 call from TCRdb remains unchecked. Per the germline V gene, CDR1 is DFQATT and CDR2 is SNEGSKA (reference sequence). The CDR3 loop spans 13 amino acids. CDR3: CSAPGREPDTQYF.

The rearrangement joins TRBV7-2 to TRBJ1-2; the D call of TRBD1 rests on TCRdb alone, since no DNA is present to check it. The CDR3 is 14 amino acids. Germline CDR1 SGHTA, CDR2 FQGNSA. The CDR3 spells CASSLGTAFYGYTF.

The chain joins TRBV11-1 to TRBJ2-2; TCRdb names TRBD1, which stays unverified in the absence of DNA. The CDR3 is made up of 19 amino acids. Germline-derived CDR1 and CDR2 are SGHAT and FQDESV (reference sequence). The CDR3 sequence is CASSLPLDGATLNTGELFF.

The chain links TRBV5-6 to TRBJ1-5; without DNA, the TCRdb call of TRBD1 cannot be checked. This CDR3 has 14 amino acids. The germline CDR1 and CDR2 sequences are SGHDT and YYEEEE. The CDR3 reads CASSFYRGNQPQHF.

The CDR3 sequence: CSALSGHDGYTF. V and J are TRBV20-1 and TRBJ1-2; absent DNA, TCRdb's TRBD1 call cannot be checked. The CDR3 loop spans 12 amino acids. Germline lookup yields CDR1 DFQATT and CDR2 SNEGSKA (reference sequence).

The chain's CDR3 is CASSAVRTGAYNEQFF. The chain has TRBV2 and TRBJ2-1; TCRdb indicates TRBD1, and absent DNA this call remains unverified. Germline assignment: CDR1 SNHLY and CDR2 FYNNEI. The CDR3 is 16 residues long.

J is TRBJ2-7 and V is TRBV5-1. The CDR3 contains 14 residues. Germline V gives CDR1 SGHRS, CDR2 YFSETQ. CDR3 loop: CASSLGVASYEQYF.

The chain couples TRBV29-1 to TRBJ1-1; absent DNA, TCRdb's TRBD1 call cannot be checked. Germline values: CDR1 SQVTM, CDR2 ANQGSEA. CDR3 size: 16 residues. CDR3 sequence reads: CSANPGTGSLATEAFF.

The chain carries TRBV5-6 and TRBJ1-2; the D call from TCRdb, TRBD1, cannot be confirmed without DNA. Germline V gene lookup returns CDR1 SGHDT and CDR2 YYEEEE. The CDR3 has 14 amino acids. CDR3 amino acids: CASSLGTGLYGYTF.

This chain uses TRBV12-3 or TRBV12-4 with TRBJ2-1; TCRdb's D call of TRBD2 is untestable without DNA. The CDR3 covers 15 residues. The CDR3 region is CASSAMAGLAHEQFF.

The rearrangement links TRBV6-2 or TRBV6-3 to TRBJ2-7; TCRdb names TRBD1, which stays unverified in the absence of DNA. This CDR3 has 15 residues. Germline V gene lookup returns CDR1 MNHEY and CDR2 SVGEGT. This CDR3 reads CASSYQGVGSYEQYF.

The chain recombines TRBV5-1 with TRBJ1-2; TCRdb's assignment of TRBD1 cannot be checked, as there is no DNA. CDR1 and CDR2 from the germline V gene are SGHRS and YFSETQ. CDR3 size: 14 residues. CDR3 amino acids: CASSLRDRESGYTF.

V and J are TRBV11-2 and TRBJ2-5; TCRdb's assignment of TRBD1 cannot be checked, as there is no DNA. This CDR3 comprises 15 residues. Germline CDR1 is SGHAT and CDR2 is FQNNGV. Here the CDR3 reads CASSLGDRVQETQYF.

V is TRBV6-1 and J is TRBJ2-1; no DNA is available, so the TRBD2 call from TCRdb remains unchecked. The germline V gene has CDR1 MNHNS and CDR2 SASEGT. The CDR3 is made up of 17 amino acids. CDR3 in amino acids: CASSPWGSGGAKNEQFF.

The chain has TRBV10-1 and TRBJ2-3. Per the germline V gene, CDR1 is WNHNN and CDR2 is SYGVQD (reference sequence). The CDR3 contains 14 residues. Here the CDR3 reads CASSGSKPTDTQYF.

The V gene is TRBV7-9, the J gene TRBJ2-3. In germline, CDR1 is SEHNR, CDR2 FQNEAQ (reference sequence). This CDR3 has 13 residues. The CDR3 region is CASSSTSTDTQYF.

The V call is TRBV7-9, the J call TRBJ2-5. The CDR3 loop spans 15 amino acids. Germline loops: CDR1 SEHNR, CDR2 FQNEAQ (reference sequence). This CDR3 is CASSLAGFREETQYF.

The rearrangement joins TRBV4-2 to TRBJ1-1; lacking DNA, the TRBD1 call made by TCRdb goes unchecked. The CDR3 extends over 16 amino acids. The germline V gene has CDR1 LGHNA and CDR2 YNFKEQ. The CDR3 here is CASSLGQGALGAEAFF.

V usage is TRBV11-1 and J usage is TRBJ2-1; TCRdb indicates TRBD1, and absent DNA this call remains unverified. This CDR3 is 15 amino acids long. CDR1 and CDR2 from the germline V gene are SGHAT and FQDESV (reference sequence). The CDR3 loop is CASSLAGDRYNEQFF.

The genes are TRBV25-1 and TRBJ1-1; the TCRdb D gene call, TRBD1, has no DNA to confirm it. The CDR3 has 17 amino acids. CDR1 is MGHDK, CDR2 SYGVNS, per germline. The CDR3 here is CASSESGGTGTRTEAFF. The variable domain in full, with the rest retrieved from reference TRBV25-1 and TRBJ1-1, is EADIYQTPRYLVIGTGKKITLECSQTMGHDKMYWYQQDPGMELHLIHYSYGVNSTEKGDLSSESTVSRIRTEHFPLTLESARPSHTSQYLCASSESGGTGTRTEAFFGQGTRLTVV.

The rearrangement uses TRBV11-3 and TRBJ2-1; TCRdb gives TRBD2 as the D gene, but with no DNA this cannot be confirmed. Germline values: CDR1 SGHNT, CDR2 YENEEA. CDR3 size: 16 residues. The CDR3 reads CASSSASGRSYNEQFF.

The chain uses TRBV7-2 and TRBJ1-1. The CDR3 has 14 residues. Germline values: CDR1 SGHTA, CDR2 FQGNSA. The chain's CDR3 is CASSFQWGNTEAFF.